This TCR beta chain was recorded in a study of blood T cell repertoires in COVID-19. The V end lost 0 bases, the J end lost 4 bases, and 13 bases lay between the germline ends. This CDR3 has 15 residues. Germline lookup yields CDR1 MNHEY and CDR2 SVGAGI. Authors' processing steps: By means of reference gene primer amplification, nucleated cell counts were estimated. This table comes from immunoSEQ multiplex PCR, and its TCRdb copy is limited to in-frame clones, with some not included. V and J calls and clone size are copied from that table; D and trimming were computed from the DNA. Here the sample spans roughly 230,000 clones, about 80% being singletons.

Sample: peripheral blood. The chain has TRBV6-5 and TRBJ2-7; D is uncertain. The receptor comes from a man between 45 and 60 years old with active or convalescent COVID-19. The CDR3 DNA is TGTGCCAGCAGTTACTCAAGGTTTCCCGGGTACGAGCAGTACTTC. This sequence encodes CASSYSRFPGYEQYF.